Presented here are 23 T cell receptor beta chains from one specimen sequenced in a study of blood T cell repertoires in COVID-19 (dated by TCRdb to 2018 to 2021). Libraries were prepared through the immunoSEQ multiplex PCR assay. The immuneACCESS repertoire file appears here via TCRdb, limited to in-frame rearrangements. These files lack a portion of the clones; in checked studies, under half of the deficit traces to unresolved V genes, and the cause of the others is not known. This sample holds approximately 130,000 clones; 84% were observed only once. The ten largest account for roughly 13% of the sample. The sequenced sample consisted of peripheral blood. These receptors were obtained from a human donor in a cohort sampled during active COVID-19.

This chain joins TRBV27 and TRBJ1-2, with D uncertain. V lost 11 bases and J lost 0, with 10 bases in between. This CDR3 contains 12 residues. Per the germline V gene, CDR1 is MNHEY and CDR2 is SMNVEV (reference sequence). The CDR3 coding sequence is TGTGCCCGCTTCCGGGCTAACTATGGCTACACCTTC. Its translation is CARFRANYGYTF.

This sequence joins TRBV2 and TRBJ2-5; 9 nucleotides agree with TRBD1. CDR1 and CDR2 from the germline V gene are SNHLY and FYNNEI. J gave up 5 bases and V 6 bases, and 10 bases lay outside the gene matches. The CDR3 is made up of 15 amino acids. CDR3 amino acids: CASRNDRGGYETQYF. In DNA form, the CDR3 reads TGTGCCAGCAGGAACGACAGGGGGGGTTATGAGACCCAGTACTTC.

V is TRBV7-8 and J is TRBJ2-5, with a weak D call TRBD1 (6 bases). The CDR3 runs 14 residues. CDR1 SGHVS and CDR2 FQNEAQ come from the germline V gene. The V gene lost 3 bases and the J gene lost 5 bases, with 13 bases spanning the gap. CDR3: CASSFRTGWETQYF. The DNA of the CDR3 is TGTGCCAGCAGCTTTCGAACAGGGTGGGAGACCCAGTACTTC.

J is TRBJ2-7 and V is TRBV18, with TRBD1 identical over 10 bases. This CDR3 is built from 17 residues. Per the germline V gene, CDR1 is KGHSH and CDR2 is LQKENI. V trimming: 4 bases; J trimming: 0 bases; junction bases outside the gene matches: 9. The CDR3 sequence is CASSHPRRTGGSYEQYF. The CDR3 DNA reads TGTGCCAGCTCACATCCCCGTCGGACAGGGGGCTCCTACGAGCAGTACTTC.

This chain connects TRBV2 to TRBJ1-1; D possibly corresponds to TRBD1 (6 bases). CDR1 and CDR2 from the germline V gene are SNHLY and FYNNEI. This CDR3 is built from 17 residues. Trimming cost V 4 bases and J 0 bases, with 18 bases left between them. The CDR3, as DNA: TGTGCCAGCAGTGGGATTCCGGGACACTCCATGAACACTGAAGCTTTCTTT. It encodes CASSGIPGHSMNTEAFF. The variable domain in full, with the rest retrieved from reference TRBV2 and TRBJ1-1, is EPEVTQTPSHQVTQMGQEVILRCVPISNHLYFYWYRQILGQKVEFLVSFYNNEISEKSEIFDDQFSVERPDGSNFTLKIRSTKLEDSAMYFCASSGIPGHSMNTEAFFGQGTRLTVV.

The chain combines TRBV7-2 with TRBJ2-1; 9 nucleotides match TRBD2. V trimming: 0 bases; J trimming: 4 bases; junction bases outside the gene matches: 4. This CDR3 has 16 residues. Germline V gene data show CDR1 as SGHTA and CDR2 as FQGNSA. The CDR3 loop is CASSLASGGQYNEQFF. CDR3 bases: TGTGCCAGCAGCTTAGCCAGCGGGGGGCAGTACAATGAGCAGTTCTTC.

CDR3 DNA: TGTGCCAGCAGCTTGGGCGGAGGGGCCAATCAGCCCCAGCATTTT. It encodes CASSLGGGANQPQHF. The gene calls are TRBV5-8 and TRBJ1-5, with D possibly TRBD1 on 5 matching bases. CDR3 length: 15 residues. Trimming left V 0 bases short and J 3 bases short, with 10 bases between. Per the germline V gene, CDR1 is SGHTS and CDR2 is YDEGEE.

The genes are TRBV7-8 and TRBJ2-7; D is unclear. The CDR3 covers 15 residues. Germline V CDR1 and CDR2: SGHVS, FQNEAQ. Trimming shortened V by 1 base and J by 0 bases, and 10 bases separated the two germline ends. The DNA for the CDR3 is TGTGCCAGCAGCTTAGGGCAGTCTCCCTCCTACGAGCAGTACTTC. This sequence encodes CASSLGQSPSYEQYF.

V gene TRBV2 combines with J gene TRBJ2-7, with D perhaps TRBD2 (5 bases). The CDR3 consists of 11 residues. Germline V gene lookup returns CDR1 SNHLY and CDR2 FYNNEI. CDR3 bases: TGTGTCCAAGGCGGGCGCTCCGAGCAGTACTTC. Its protein product is CVQGGRSEQYF. The full variable domain, in which reference TRBV2 and TRBJ2-7 provide the parts outside the CDR3, is EPEVTQTPSHQVTQMGQEVILRCVPISNHLYFYWYRQILGQKVEFLVSFYNNEISEKSEIFDDQFSVERPDGSNFTLKIRSTKLEDSAMYFCVQGGRSEQYFGPGTRLTVT.

This sequence joins TRBV7-9 and TRBJ2-7; a weak D match, TRBD1 (6 bases). The CDR3 sequence is 13 residues long. Per germline, CDR1 SEHNR and CDR2 FQNEAQ (reference sequence). V lost 6 bases and J lost 3, with 12 bases in between. The CDR3 DNA reads TGTGCCAGCAGGCCGGGACACGACTACGAGCAGTACTTC. It translates to CASRPGHDYEQYF.

This clone was detected a few times. This rearrangement joins TRBV10-3 to TRBJ1-5, with 9 bases identical to TRBD1. CDR1 is ENHRY, CDR2 SYGVKD, per germline. The V and J ends lost 4 bases and 6 bases, in that order; junction bases with no gene match: 10. The CDR3 extends over 16 amino acids. In DNA, the CDR3 is TGTGCCATCAGTGTTGGACAGGGGAAAGGTCTTCAGCCCCAGCATTTT. Translating gives CAISVGQGKGLQPQHF.

In DNA, the CDR3 is TGTGCCAGCAGCCCCGGGACATGGGGCACAGATACGCAGTATTTT. This codes for CASSPGTWGTDTQYF. The gene calls are TRBV7-8 and TRBJ2-3, with a weak D call TRBD1 (6 bases). Germline V CDR1 and CDR2: SGHVS, FQNEAQ. V was shortened by 5 bases and J by 1 base, with 13 bases between the two germline ends. CDR3 length equals 15 residues.

Points on this clone: The junction differs from germline at one of its ends, possibly a read error. The gene calls are TRBV6-5 and TRBJ1-4; TRBD1 is a possible D gene (5 bases). The CDR3 covers 12 residues. CDR1 and CDR2 from the germline V gene are MNHEY and SVGAGI. CDR3 nucleotides: TGTGCCAGCAGCCTGGATGGGGCAGCCGATCTTTTT. This gives the protein CASSLDGAADLF.

V gene TRBV6-5 combines with J gene TRBJ1-5; D gene ambiguous. Trimming removed 2 bases at V and 10 bases at J, with 15 bases between. Germline V lookup: CDR1 MNHEY, CDR2 SVGAGI. The length of the CDR3 is 14 residues. The CDR3 DNA is TGTGCCAGCAGTTACACAGCCCGCGCTGGACCCCAGCATTTT. Translated: CASSYTARAGPQHF.

The V and J genes are TRBV11-2 and TRBJ2-5, with TRBD2 as a possible D gene (6 bases). Germline V lookup: CDR1 SGHAT, CDR2 FQNNGV. There are 15 residues in the CDR3. V lost 2 bases, J lost 6 bases, and 16 bases lay in between. CDR3 protein: CASSLLGGAAKTQYF. The CDR3 region has the DNA TGTGCCAGCAGCTTATTAGGAGGGGCCGCCAAGACCCAGTACTTC. Filled out from reference TRBV11-2 and TRBJ2-5, the complete variable domain reads EAGVAQSPRYKIIEKRQSVAFWCNPISGHATLYWYQQILGQGPKLLIQFQNNGVVDDSQLPKDRFSAERLKGVDSTLKIQPAKLEDSAVYLCASSLLGGAAKTQYFGPGTRLLVL.

The V call is TRBV28, the J call TRBJ2-3; D possibly corresponds to TRBD2 (5 bases). V was shortened by 1 base and J by 0 bases, with 14 bases between the two germline ends. Germline V gene sequence: CDR1 MDHEN, CDR2 SYDVKM. This CDR3 has 17 amino acids. CDR3 nucleotide sequence: TGTGCCAGCAGTTTATCCGGAGGTAGCCCTAGCACAGATACGCAGTATTTT. Translation: CASSLSGGSPSTDTQYF.

J is TRBJ2-3 and V is TRBV18; 7 bases agree with TRBD2. Germline-derived CDR1 and CDR2 are KGHSH and LQKENI. This CDR3 has 17 residues. V was pared by 1 base and J by 2 bases, with 9 bases of the junction left unmatched. Here the CDR3 DNA reads TGTGCCAGCTCACCACTAAGACGGGGGGACCCCACAGATACGCAGTATTTT. Residues: CASSPLRRGDPTDTQYF.

Details on this clone: Other DNA sequences from this sample encode an identical CDR3 as well. The chain links TRBV18 to TRBJ1-2, with no clear D. Germline CDR1 reads KGHSH; CDR2 reads LQKENI. The V and J ends lost 3 bases and 3 bases respectively, with 8 bases between them. This CDR3 has 13 amino acids. The CDR3 reads CASSPRGDYGYTF. In DNA, the CDR3 is TGTGCCAGCTCACCGCGGGGAGACTATGGCTACACCTTC.

Concerning this clone itself: The junction does not match germline at one end; this may be a read error. V gene TRBV7-9 combines with J gene TRBJ2-5; D might be TRBD1 (6 bases). This CDR3 has 11 amino acids. CDR1 is SEHNR and CDR2 is FQNEAQ in the germline V gene (reference sequence). For the CDR3, the DNA is TGTGCCAGCAGACCTCCCCACACAGGGCACTTC. It encodes CASRPPHTGHF.

The chain combines TRBV18 with TRBJ1-1; possible D gene TRBD1, 5 bases. Germline V gene data show CDR1 as KGHSH and CDR2 as LQKENI. Trimming stripped 2 bases from V and 0 bases from J, with 16 bases between. This CDR3 region has 17 residues. In nucleotides, the CDR3 is TGTGCCAGCTCACCAGAGCCGACAGACCTCATGAACACTGAAGCTTTCTTT. It translates to CASSPEPTDLMNTEAFF. Based on the CDR3 plus reference TRBV18 and TRBJ1-1, the full variable domain is NAGVMQNPRHLVRRRGQEARLRCSPMKGHSHVYWYRQLPEEGLKFMVYLQKENIIDESGMPKERFSAEFPKEGPSILRIQQVVRGDSAAYFCASSPEPTDLMNTEAFFGQGTRLTVV.

The J gene is TRBJ2-7, the V gene TRBV29-1, with 7 bases aligning to TRBD1. Germline V gene sequence: CDR1 SQVTM, CDR2 ANQGSEA. CDR3 length: 13 amino acids. V shed 7 bases, J shed 2 bases, and the junction held 8 bases outside the gene matches. CDR3 region: CSAGGQVPYEQYF. In DNA form, the CDR3 reads TGCAGCGCAGGGGGACAAGTTCCCTACGAGCAGTACTTC.

This chain joins TRBV9 and TRBJ2-5, with a weak D call TRBD1 (6 bases). V dropped 0 bases and J dropped 4 bases, with 22 bases sitting between them. The CDR3 spans 18 residues. Germline CDR1 SGDLS, CDR2 YYNGEE. In nucleotides, the CDR3 is TGTGCCAGCAGCGTAGCCTCGACCGGGACACGAGAGGGAGAGACCCAGTACTTC. This sequence encodes CASSVASTGTREGETQYF.

V is TRBV20-1 and J is TRBJ2-7; a weak D match, TRBD1 (5 bases). From germline, CDR1 is DFQATT and CDR2 SNEGSKA (reference sequence). V was trimmed by 1 base and J by 8 bases, leaving 9 bases between them. This CDR3 spans 11 amino acids. CDR3 residues: CSARVPGKQYF. As DNA, the CDR3 is TGCAGTGCTAGAGTGCCAGGGAAGCAGTACTTC.